This T cell receptor beta chain is drawn from a study of T cell responses to AZD1222 COVID-19 vaccine. This clone appeared a single time. Trimming removed 4 bases from V and 6 bases from J, with 17 bases in between. Germline-derived CDR1 and CDR2 are MGHRA and YSYEKL. The CDR3 covers 15 residues. Some clones are missing from TCRdb's copy, which holds only in-frame ones; the method was immunoSEQ multiplex PCR. The repertoire holds about 130,000 clones, roughly 91% seen once, with around 6.5% in the top ten. The material was peripheral blood, obtained 28 days after the second AZD1222 dose. The TCR comes from an adult who received the AZD1222 COVID-19 vaccine. V gene TRBV4-1 combines with J gene TRBJ2-3, with a tentative D call TRBD2 (6 bases). DNA of the CDR3: TGCGCCAGCAGCCTTGGGGCGGGGTCGACGGATACGCAGTATTTT. Its translation is CASSLGAGSTDTQYF.